This T cell receptor beta chain was sequenced for a study of OX40 agonist ivuxolimab in advanced cancers. Whole-study context: Six ivuxolimab dose levels, 0.01 to 10 mg/kg, were given intravenously every 2 weeks. General study points: Both CD4+ and CD8+ T cell populations in blood had undergone clonal expansion by week 6 at 0.1 to 3.0 mg/kg.

About this clone itself: Its matching antigen is unknown.

Here immunoSEQ multiplex PCR was the method, and the copy in TCRdb shows in-frame clones only, minus some. The top ten clones hold 0.6% to 0.8% of a sample with approximately 89,000 clones, roughly 93% of them seen once. Per germline, CDR1 MNHNS and CDR2 SASEGT. This CDR3 contains 13 residues. V dropped 1 base and J dropped 7 bases, with 10 bases sitting between them. Autoimmune disease history or systemic immunosuppression led to patient exclusion. This chain connects TRBV6-1 to TRBJ2-5; D ambiguous. This material consisted of CD4+ or CD8+ T cells sorted from blood, taken in a trial of the OX40 agonist ivuxolimab. The clonotype comes from an adult with an advanced solid tumor such as melanoma, head and neck, liver or kidney cancer. CDR3 residues: CASSEVGSWTQYF. Here the CDR3 DNA reads TGTGCCAGCAGTGAAGTGGGCAGTTGGACCCAGTACTTC.